Listed here are 15 T cell receptor beta chains from one sample, sequenced in a study of long-term antiretroviral therapy in people with HIV. Survey-level resolution applied to immunoSEQ assay v3.0. The protocol was immunoSEQ multiplex PCR, while the TCRdb copy is restricted to in-frame clones and leaves out a portion. The sample includes approximately 30,000 clones, around 85% of them seen just once. The source material was unsorted PBMCs, sampled 3 years after starting antiretroviral therapy. These receptor sequences come from a man aged 35 to 55 with HIV.

The chain combines TRBV6-1 with TRBJ2-7; 12 nucleotides line up with TRBD2. J gave up 2 bases and V 4 bases, and 0 bases lay outside the gene matches. Germline V lookup: CDR1 MNHNS, CDR2 SASEGT. This CDR3 comprises 14 residues. The CDR3 here is CASSGLAGAYEQYF. The CDR3 nucleotides read TGTGCCAGCAGTGGACTAGCGGGAGCCTACGAGCAGTACTTC.

The J gene is TRBJ1-2, the V gene TRBV18; the D is unclear. V gave up 2 bases and J gave up 3 bases, with 10 bases separating them. Germline assignment: CDR1 KGHSH and CDR2 LQKENI. The CDR3 is made up of 14 amino acids. The CDR3 protein is CASSPGKGYYGYTF. CDR3 nucleotides: TGTGCCAGCTCACCAGGGAAAGGTTACTATGGCTACACCTTC.

The J gene is TRBJ1-2, the V gene TRBV15; 7 bases match TRBD1. V lost 3 bases to trimming and J lost 8 bases; unmatched junction nucleotides: 12. This CDR3 region has 15 residues. Germline-derived CDR1 and CDR2 are LNHNV and YYDKDF (reference sequence). In DNA form, the CDR3 reads TGTGCCACCAGCAGGGAGGGTTTAGGGGGCAGGGGCTACACCTTC. The encoded protein is CATSREGLGGRGYTF.

The chain employs TRBV27 and TRBJ1-4; 7 bases fit TRBD1. After removal of 5 bases from V and 3 bases from J, the junction contained 6 bases not matched to a gene. The CDR3 extends over 15 amino acids. Germline CDR1 is MNHEY and CDR2 is SMNVEV (reference sequence). Here the CDR3 reads CASSVTGDPNEKLFF. CDR3 DNA sequence: TGTGCCAGCAGTGTTACAGGGGACCCTAATGAAAAACTGTTTTTT.

The genes are TRBV5-4 and TRBJ2-3; perhaps TRBD1 as D (5 bases). The CDR3 extends over 15 amino acids. Deletions cut 5 bases from V and 3 bases from J, with 16 bases between. The germline V gene encodes CDR1 SGHNT and CDR2 YYREEE (reference sequence). The CDR3 DNA reads as TGTGCCAGCAGATTTGGTGGCAGGGCGACAGATACGCAGTATTTT. Encoded protein: CASRFGGRATDTQYF.

The V gene is TRBV5-5, the J gene TRBJ1-1; D is ambiguous. CDR1 and CDR2 from the germline V gene are SGHKS and YYEKEE (reference sequence). This CDR3 has 16 residues. Trimming cost V 3 bases and J 1 base, with 16 bases left between them. CDR3 sequence reads: CASSSSVVAGNTEAFF. CDR3 in DNA: TGTGCCAGCAGCTCGTCAGTAGTGGCAGGGAACACTGAAGCTTTCTTT.

This chain uses TRBV5-1 with TRBJ2-7; weak D call: TRBD2 (6 bases). Per the germline V gene, CDR1 is SGHRS and CDR2 is YFSETQ. CDR3 size: 15 residues. V was trimmed by 4 bases and J by 1 base, leaving 15 bases between them. The CDR3 DNA reads as TGCGCCAGCAGCGGGACCGGGGGAAGGTCCTACGAGCAGTACTTC. Its translation: CASSGTGGRSYEQYF.

CDR3 coding DNA: TGCAGCGTTGAAGACCCGGACAGGGGGTCCATCGGGGAGCTGTTTTTT. Residues: CSVEDPDRGSIGELFF. The chain links TRBV29-1 to TRBJ2-2; TRBD1 aligns across 10 bases. V lost 0 bases, J lost 7 bases, and 8 bases stayed unmatched. The CDR3 sequence is 16 residues long. CDR1 is SQVTM and CDR2 is ANQGSEA in the germline V gene.

The rearrangement joins TRBV27 to TRBJ2-7, with D perhaps matching TRBD2 (7 bases). The CDR3 is 15 amino acids. Trimming took 2 bases from V and 3 from J, leaving 14 bases between them. Germline-derived CDR1 and CDR2 are MNHEY and SMNVEV (reference sequence). CDR3 bases: TGTGCCAGCAGTTTAACCGGGGGAGGGGGCTACGAGCAGTACTTC. Protein sequence: CASSLTGGGGYEQYF.

V usage is TRBV5-1 and J usage is TRBJ2-3; 12 bases line up with TRBD2. This CDR3 spans 15 amino acids. V dropped 7 bases and J dropped 2; count of bases not matched to a gene: 5. CDR1 SGHRS and CDR2 YFSETQ come from the germline V gene. CDR3 sequence: CASQTSGRDTDTQYF. In nucleotides, the CDR3 is TGCGCCAGCCAGACTAGCGGGAGAGACACAGATACGCAGTATTTT.

This clone was seen more than once but under ten times. The chain employs TRBV28 and TRBJ1-4, with a tentative D call TRBD1 (6 bases). Germline V gene data show CDR1 as MDHEN and CDR2 as SYDVKM. With 1 base removed from V and 8 bases from J, the gap between germline ends came to 14 bases. The CDR3 is 15 residues long. DNA of the CDR3: TGTGCCAGCAGTTTATCGGGGGGCGGAAACGAAAAACTGTTTTTT. This translates into CASSLSGGGNEKLFF.

The chain joins TRBV5-1 to TRBJ1-1; a possible D gene is TRBD1 (5 bases). V was cut by 0 bases and J by 6 bases, with 24 bases left in between. In germline, CDR1 is SGHRS, CDR2 YFSETQ. The CDR3 contains 18 residues. The CDR3 sequence is CASSLVGLGPESLAEAFF. CDR3 DNA sequence: TGCGCCAGCAGCTTGGTGGGACTCGGGCCGGAGTCATTGGCTGAAGCTTTCTTT.

The chain uses TRBV5-1 and TRBJ2-7; D call uncertain. CDR1 and CDR2 from the germline V gene are SGHRS and YFSETQ. The V and J ends lost 4 bases and 3 bases respectively, with 14 bases between them. This CDR3 has 14 residues. The CDR3: CASSPLYQNYEQYF. Written as DNA, the CDR3 is TGCGCCAGCAGCCCATTATACCAAAACTACGAGCAGTACTTC.

J is TRBJ1-2 and V is TRBV6-5, with no clear D. This CDR3 has 11 residues. The V end lost 4 bases, the J end lost 10 bases, and 10 bases lay between the germline ends. CDR1 and CDR2 from the germline V gene are MNHEY and SVGAGI. CDR3 sequence: CASSSPPVYTF. The CDR3 DNA is TGTGCCAGCAGTTCCCCACCGGTCTACACCTTC.

The chain's CDR3 is CASSQATGTNEAFF. Written as DNA, the CDR3 is TGTGCCAGCAGCCAAGCTACAGGGACTAATGAAGCTTTCTTT. This sequence joins TRBV4-2 and TRBJ1-1, with a possible D match to TRBD1 (6 bases). Germline V lookup: CDR1 LGHNA, CDR2 YNFKEQ. V lost 1 base and J 7 bases, leaving 13 bases between the germline ends. The CDR3 is 14 amino acids.